This T cell receptor (beta chain) stems from a study of T cells in Graves' hyperthyroidism and ophthalmopathy. Study details: Prior to any treatment, at the point of initial diagnosis, peripheral blood was collected.

Study-wide results and limits: Ophthalmopathy was identified by the model a median 6.5 months ahead of onset.

The TCR beta CDR3 regions underwent amplification using RNA transcripts as the source. RT-PCR in the first round (using the HTBI primer set) targeted the TCR CDR3. TCRdb reanalysed the multiplex PCR reads using MiXCR and keeps one entry per CDR3 protein. The sample has about 640,000 distinct CDR3 sequences, less than 25% seen once; the top ten hold around a third. This clonotype was found a few times. Its specificity is not known. The J segment lost 4 bases and the V segment lost 3 bases, leaving 6 bases of the junction unmatched. There are 16 residues in the CDR3. CDR1 is MDHEN and CDR2 is SYDVKM in the germline V gene.

The sequenced material came from blood. The chain recombines TRBV28 with TRBJ2-2, with TRBD2 identical over 9 bases. The receptor was derived from a man in his thirties or forties with Graves' ophthalmopathy. CDR3 protein: CASSFASGTLTGELFF. CDR3 in DNA: TGTGCCAGCAGTTTTGCTAGCGGGACGCTCACCGGGGAGCTGTTTTTT.